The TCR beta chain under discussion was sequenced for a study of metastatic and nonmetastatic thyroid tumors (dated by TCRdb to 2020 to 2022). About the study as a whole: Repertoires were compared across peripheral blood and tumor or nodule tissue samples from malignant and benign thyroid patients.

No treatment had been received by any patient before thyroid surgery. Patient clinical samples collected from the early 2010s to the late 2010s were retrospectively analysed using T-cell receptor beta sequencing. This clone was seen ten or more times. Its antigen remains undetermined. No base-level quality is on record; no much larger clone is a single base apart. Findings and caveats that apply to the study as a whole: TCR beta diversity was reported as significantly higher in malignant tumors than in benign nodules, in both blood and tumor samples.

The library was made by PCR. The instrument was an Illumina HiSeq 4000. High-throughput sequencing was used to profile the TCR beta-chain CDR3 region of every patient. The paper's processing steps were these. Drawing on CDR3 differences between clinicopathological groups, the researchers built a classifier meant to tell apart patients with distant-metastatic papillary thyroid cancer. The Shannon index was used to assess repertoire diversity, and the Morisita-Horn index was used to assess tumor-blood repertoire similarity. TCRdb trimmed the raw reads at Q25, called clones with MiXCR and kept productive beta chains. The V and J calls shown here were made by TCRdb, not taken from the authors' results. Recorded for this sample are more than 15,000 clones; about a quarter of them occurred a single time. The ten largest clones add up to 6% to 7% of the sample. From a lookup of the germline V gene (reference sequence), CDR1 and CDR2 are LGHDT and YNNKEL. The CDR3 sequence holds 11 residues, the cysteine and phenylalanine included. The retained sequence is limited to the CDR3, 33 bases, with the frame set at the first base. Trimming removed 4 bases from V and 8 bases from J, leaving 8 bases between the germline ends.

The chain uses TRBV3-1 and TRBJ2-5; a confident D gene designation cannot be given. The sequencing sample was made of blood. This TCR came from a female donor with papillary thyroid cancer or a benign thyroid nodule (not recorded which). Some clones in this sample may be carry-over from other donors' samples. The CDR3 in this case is CASSRRTTQYF. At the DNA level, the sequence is TGTGCCAGCAGCCGCCGAACCACCCAGTACTTC.